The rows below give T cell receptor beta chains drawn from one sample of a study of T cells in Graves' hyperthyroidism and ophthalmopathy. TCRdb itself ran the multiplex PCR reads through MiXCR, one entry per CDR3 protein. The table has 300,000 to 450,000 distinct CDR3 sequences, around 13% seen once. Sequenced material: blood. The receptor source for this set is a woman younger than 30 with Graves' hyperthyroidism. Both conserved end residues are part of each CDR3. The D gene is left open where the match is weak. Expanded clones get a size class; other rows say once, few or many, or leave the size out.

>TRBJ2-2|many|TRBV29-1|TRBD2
TGCAGCGTTGAAAGGAGCGGGGCGAACACCGGGGAGCTGTTTTTT
CSVERSGANTGELFF
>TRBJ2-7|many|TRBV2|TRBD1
TGTGCCAGCAGTGTGGGGACAGGGTCCTACGAGCAGTACTTC
CASSVGTGSYEQYF
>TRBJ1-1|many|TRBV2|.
TGTGCCAGCAACGGCGACGCGAACACTGAAGCTTTCTTT
CASNGDANTEAFF
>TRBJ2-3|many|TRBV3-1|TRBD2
TGTGCCAGCAGCCAAGAGCGGGAGGGGGATACGCAGTATTTT
CASSQEREGDTQYF
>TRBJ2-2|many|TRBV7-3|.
TGTGCCAGCAGCTCCCACCCCCAGGGACGAGCCAGTACCGGGGAGCTGTTTTTT
CASSSHPQGRASTGELFF
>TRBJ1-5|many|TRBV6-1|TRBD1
TGTGCCAGCAGACGGACAGGTTTCGGACAGCCCCAGCATTTT
CASRRTGFGQPQHF
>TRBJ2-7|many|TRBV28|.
TGTGCCAGCAACATGGGGAATTACGAGCAGTACTTC
CASNMGNYEQYF
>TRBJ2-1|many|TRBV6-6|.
TGTGCCAGCAGTTACTCGTTTAATGCCGGGACCAGCAATGAGCAGTTCTTC
CASSYSFNAGTSNEQFF
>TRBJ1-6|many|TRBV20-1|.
TGCAGCACAAAGAGGGATGGCAGGGCTAATTCACCCCTCCACTTT
CSTKRDGRANSPLHF
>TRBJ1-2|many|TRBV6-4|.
TGTGCCAGCAGTGACACAGGGACAGGCTACACCTTC
CASSDTGTGYTF
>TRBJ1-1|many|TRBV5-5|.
TGTGCCAGCAGCGGGGGAGCGATGCGGAACACTGAAGCTTTCTTT
CASSGGAMRNTEAFF
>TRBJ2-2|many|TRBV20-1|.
TGCAGTGCTATGCTCCCGCAGGTGCTGGAGACCGGGGAGCTGTTTTTT
CSAMLPQVLETGELFF
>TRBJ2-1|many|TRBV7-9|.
TGTGCCAGCAGCTTAGGGAGCGGAACCTACAATGAGCAGTTCTTC
CASSLGSGTYNEQFF
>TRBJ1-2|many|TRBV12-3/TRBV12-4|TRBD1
TGTGCCAGCAGCCGCTCGGGACAGGGTGCTTTCTATGGCTACACCTTC
CASSRSGQGAFYGYTF
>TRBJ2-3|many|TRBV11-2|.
TGTGCCAGCAGCTTCCGGAGGTGGGGCACGCAGTATTTT
CASSFRRWGTQYF
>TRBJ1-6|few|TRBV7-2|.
TGTGCCAGCAGCTTAATAGGCGGGCGCAGTAATTCACCCCTCCACTTT
CASSLIGGRSNSPLHF
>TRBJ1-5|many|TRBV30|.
TGTGCCTGGAGTACACAGGAGAATCAGCCCCAGCATTTT
CAWSTQENQPQHF
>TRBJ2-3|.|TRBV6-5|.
TGTGCCAGCAGTTATGTGACTGCTCGTACAGATACGCAGTATTTT
CASSYVTARTDTQYF
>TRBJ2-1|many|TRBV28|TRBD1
TGTGCCAGCAGTTTATCTGGACAGGGAACCTACAATGAGCAGTTCTTC
CASSLSGQGTYNEQFF
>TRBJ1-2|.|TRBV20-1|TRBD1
TGCAGTGCTGGTATCGGGACAGGGGTTGCTGGCTACACCTTC
CSAGIGTGVAGYTF
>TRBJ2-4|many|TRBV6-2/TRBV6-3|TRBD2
TGTGCCAGCAGTTACGTGGCTAGCGGGAATAGCATTCAGTACTTC
CASSYVASGNSIQYF
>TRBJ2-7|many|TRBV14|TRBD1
TGTGCCAGCAGCTCCTCGGACAGGAGCTCCTACGAGCAGTACTTC
CASSSSDRSSYEQYF
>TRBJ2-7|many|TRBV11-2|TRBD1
TGTGCCAGCAGCTTGGTCGGGACAGGTCCCTACGAGCAGTACTTC
CASSLVGTGPYEQYF
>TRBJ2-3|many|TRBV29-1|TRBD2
TGCAGCGTTGTTGGGACTAGCGGGGGGACAGATACGCAGTATTTT
CSVVGTSGGTDTQYF
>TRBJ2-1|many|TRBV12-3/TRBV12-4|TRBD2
TGTGCCAGCAGTTTCTGGACCTCTAGCGGGAGATCTTTGTTCTTC
CASSFWTSSGRSLFF
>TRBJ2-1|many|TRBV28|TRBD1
TGTGCCAGCCGCAGGGGGAGCTCCTACAATGAGCAGTTCTTC
CASRRGSSYNEQFF
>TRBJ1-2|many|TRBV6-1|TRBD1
TGTGCCAGCAGTGTAGGGGGCGGCTACACCTTC
CASSVGGGYTF
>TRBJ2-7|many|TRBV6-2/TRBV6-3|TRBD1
TGTGCCAGCAGTTACCGGGGACAGCTTCGCTTTTCCTACGAGCAGTACTTC
CASSYRGQLRFSYEQYF
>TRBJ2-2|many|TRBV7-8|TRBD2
TGTGCCAGCAAGACGGCGGGAGGTCCCGGGGAGCTGTTTTTT
CASKTAGGPGELFF
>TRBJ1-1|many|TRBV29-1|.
TGCAGCGTTGATCCCTCAGGGGTGACTGAAGCTTTCTTT
CSVDPSGVTEAFF
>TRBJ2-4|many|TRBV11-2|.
TGTGCCAGCAGCTTGTTCGACGAAAACATTCAGTACTTC
CASSLFDENIQYF
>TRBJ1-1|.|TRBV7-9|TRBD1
TGTGCCAGCAGCACCCCGGGACAGGGCACTGAAGCTTTCTTT
CASSTPGQGTEAFF
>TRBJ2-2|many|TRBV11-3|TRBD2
TGTGCCAGCAGCTCGGGGCAGCGGGATGACACCGGGGAGCTGTTTTTT
CASSSGQRDDTGELFF
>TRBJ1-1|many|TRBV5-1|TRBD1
TGCGCCAGCAGCAATACAGGGGGGGCGGCTGAAGCTTTCTTT
CASSNTGGAAEAFF
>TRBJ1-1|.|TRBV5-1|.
TGCGCCAGCAGCTTGGAGGTGGCAATGAACACTGAAGCTTTCTTT
CASSLEVAMNTEAFF
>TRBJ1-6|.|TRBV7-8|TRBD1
TGTGCCAGCAGCCGACAGGGGGATAATTCACCCCTCCACTTT
CASSRQGDNSPLHF
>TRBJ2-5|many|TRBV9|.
TGTGCCAGCAGCGGATTTCACAGGGACGAGACCCAGTACTTC
CASSGFHRDETQYF
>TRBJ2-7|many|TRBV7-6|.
TGTGCCAGCAGCTTATCGCCTAGCAGAGCCTACGAGCAGTACTTC
CASSLSPSRAYEQYF
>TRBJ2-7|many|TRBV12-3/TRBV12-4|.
TGTGCCAGCAGTTTAGGAGAAATGCTACGAGCTGGGGACTACGAGCAGTACTTC
CASSLGEMLRAGDYEQYF
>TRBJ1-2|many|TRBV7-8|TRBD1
TGTGCCAGCAGCAAAAGGGGACAGGGGGCGAGGGGCTACACCTTC
CASSKRGQGARGYTF
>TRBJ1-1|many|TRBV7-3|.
TGTGCCAGCAGCTACACCGGGACAACAAACACTGAAGCTTTCTTT
CASSYTGTTNTEAFF
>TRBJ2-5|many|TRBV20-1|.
TGCAGTGCTGTACAAAAGTACCAAGAGACCCAGTACTTC
CSAVQKYQETQYF
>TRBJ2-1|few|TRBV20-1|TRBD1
TGCAGTGCTAACCGGGACAGGGGGCCCAATGAGCAGTTCTTC
CSANRDRGPNEQFF
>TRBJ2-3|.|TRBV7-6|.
TGTGCCAGCAGCTTGATCCAGGGGGGAACAGATACGCAGTATTTT
CASSLIQGGTDTQYF
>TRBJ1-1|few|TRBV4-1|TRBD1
TGCGCCAGCAGTTTTCGGACAGGGAGCACTGAAGCTTTCTTT
CASSFRTGSTEAFF
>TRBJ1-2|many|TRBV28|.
TGTGCCAGCAGTTTGATTTCCGAGGGCTACACCTTC
CASSLISEGYTF
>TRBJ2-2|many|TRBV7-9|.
TGTGCCAGCAGCCCAGATGGGCCCGGGGAGCTGTTTTTT
CASSPDGPGELFF
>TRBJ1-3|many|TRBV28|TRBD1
TGTGCCAGCAGCGAGGGACAGAGCTCTGGAAACACCATATATTTT
CASSEGQSSGNTIYF
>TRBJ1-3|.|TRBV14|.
TGTGCCAGCAGCCCTCGAACCGACTCTGGAAACACCATATATTTT
CASSPRTDSGNTIYF
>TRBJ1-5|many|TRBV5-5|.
TGTGCCAGCAAGGACAGCGATAGCAATCAGCCCCAGCATTTT
CASKDSDSNQPQHF